The clone carrying this TCR beta chain showed up many times. The germline CDR1 and CDR2 sequences are SGHKS and YYEKEE (reference sequence). Trimming left V 5 bases short and J 5 bases short, with 22 bases between. The CDR3 is made up of 16 amino acids. From the 5' RACE reads, TCRdb called clonotypes with MiXCR, one entry per CDR3 protein. The table has a few hundred thousand distinct CDR3 sequences, 6.7% seen once. The sample is drawn from a study of T cells after yellow fever vaccination. The chain combines TRBV5-5 with TRBJ1-2; a weak D match, TRBD1 (6 bases). Sequencing was performed on CD4+ T cells sorted from PBMCs, taken on the day of the yellow fever booster vaccination. The TCR comes from a man between 25 and 39 years old who received the YFV17D yellow fever vaccine. This CDR3 is CASSLAFDRTFYGYTF. In DNA, the CDR3 is TGTGCCAGCAGTCTTGCCTTTGACAGGACGTTTTATGGCTACACCTTC.